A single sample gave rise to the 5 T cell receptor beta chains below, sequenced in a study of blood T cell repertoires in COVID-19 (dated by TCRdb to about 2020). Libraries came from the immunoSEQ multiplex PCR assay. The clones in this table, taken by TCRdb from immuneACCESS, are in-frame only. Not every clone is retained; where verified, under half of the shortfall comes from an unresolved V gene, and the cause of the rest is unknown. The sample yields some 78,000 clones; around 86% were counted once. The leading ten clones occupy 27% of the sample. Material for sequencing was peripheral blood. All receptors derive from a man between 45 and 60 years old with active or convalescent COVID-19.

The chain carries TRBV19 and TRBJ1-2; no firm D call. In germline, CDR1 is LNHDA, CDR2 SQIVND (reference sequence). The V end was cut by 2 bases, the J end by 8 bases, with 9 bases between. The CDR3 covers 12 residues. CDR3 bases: TGTGCCAGTAGTATAAAACACCTCGGCTACACCTTC. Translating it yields CASSIKHLGYTF.

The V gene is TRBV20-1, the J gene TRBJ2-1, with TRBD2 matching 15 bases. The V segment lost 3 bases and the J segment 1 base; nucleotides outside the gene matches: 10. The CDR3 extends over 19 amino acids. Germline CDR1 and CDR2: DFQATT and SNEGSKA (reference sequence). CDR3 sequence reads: CSASDAGTSGGTSYNEQFF. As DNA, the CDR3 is TGCAGTGCTAGTGATGCCGGGACTAGCGGGGGGACATCCTACAATGAGCAGTTCTTC.

The CDR3 reads CASRRGQGTHEQYF. In DNA, the CDR3 is TGTGCCAGCAGAAGGGGACAGGGTACCCACGAGCAGTACTTC. The gene calls are TRBV3-1 (or the pseudogene TRBV3-2) and TRBJ2-7; 9 positions match TRBD1. Per the germline V gene, CDR1 is LGHDT and CDR2 is YNNKEL (reference sequence). The CDR3 totals 14 residues. V shed 6 bases, J shed 5 bases, and the junction held 8 bases outside the gene matches.

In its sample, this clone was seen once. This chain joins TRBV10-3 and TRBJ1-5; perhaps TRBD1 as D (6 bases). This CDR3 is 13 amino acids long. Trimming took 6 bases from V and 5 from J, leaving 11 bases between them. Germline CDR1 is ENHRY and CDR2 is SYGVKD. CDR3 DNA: TGTGCCATCAGCAAGGACAGCGATCAGCCCCAGCATTTT. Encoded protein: CAISKDSDQPQHF.

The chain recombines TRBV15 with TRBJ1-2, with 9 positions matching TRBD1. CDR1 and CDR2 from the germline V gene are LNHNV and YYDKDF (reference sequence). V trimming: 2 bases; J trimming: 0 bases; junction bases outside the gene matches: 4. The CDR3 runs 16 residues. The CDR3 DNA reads TGTGCCACCAGCAGAAGATGGACAGGGGCTAACTATGGCTACACCTTC. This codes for CATSRRWTGANYGYTF.